The entry below gives a single T cell receptor beta chain sequence along with its context. The germline V and J ends were trimmed by 8 bases and 1 base, with 8 bases remaining between them. CDR3 length: 13 residues. The protocol was immunoSEQ multiplex PCR, while the TCRdb copy is restricted to in-frame clones and leaves out a portion. Among around 140,000 clones listed, 87% were seen once. These data are taken from a study of blood T cell repertoires in COVID-19. In the study overall: The origin of the acute and convalescent COVID-19 samples was the United States, Italy and Spain.

The sequence came from a man in his fifties who had recovered from COVID-19. This rearrangement joins TRBV12-3 or TRBV12-4 to TRBJ2-2; a possible D gene is TRBD1 (5 bases). Material: peripheral blood. CDR3 protein: CASPTGNTGELFF. Here the CDR3 DNA reads TGTGCCAGCCCCACAGGGAACACCGGGGAGCTGTTTTTT.